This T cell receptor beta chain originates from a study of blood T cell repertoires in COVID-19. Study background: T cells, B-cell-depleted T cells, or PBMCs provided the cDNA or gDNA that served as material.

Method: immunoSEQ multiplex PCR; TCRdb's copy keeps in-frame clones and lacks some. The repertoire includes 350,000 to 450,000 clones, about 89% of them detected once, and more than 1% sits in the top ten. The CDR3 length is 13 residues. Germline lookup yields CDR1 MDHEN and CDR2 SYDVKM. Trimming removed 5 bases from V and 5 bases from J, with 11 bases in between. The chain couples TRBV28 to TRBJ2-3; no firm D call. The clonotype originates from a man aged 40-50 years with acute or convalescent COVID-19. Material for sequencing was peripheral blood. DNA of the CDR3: TGTGCCAGCAGTAAACAGACCTTAGATACGCAGTATTTT. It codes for CASSKQTLDTQYF.